The 13 T cell receptor beta chains below come from one sample, sequenced in a study of blood T cell repertoires in COVID-19. Using immunoSEQ multiplex PCR, the repertoire was profiled, and TCRdb retains in-frame clones only, with some absent. The top ten hold less than 20% of the sample, which has approximately 210,000 clones, 84% seen once. What was sequenced was peripheral blood. Receptors were obtained from a human donor in a cohort sampled during active COVID-19.

By frequency in the sample, this clone is medium-sized (0.01 to 0.1%). This chain links TRBV19 with TRBJ1-1; D possibly corresponds to TRBD1 (5 bases). The CDR3 runs to 14 residues. V dropped 6 bases and J dropped 1 base, with 12 bases sitting between them. Germline-derived CDR1 and CDR2 are LNHDA and SQIVND (reference sequence). The CDR3 is CASSMTDRNTEAFF. In DNA, the CDR3 is TGTGCCAGTAGCATGACAGACCGGAACACTGAAGCTTTCTTT. Full variable domain (outside the CDR3, taken from reference TRBV19 and TRBJ1-1): DGGITQSPKYLFRKEGQNVTLSCEQNLNHDAMYWYRQDPGQGLRLIYYSQIVNDFQKGDIAEGYSVSREKKESFPLTVTSAQKNPTAFYLCASSMTDRNTEAFFGQGTRLTVV.

The chain has TRBV9 and TRBJ1-4; D is unclear. The V end was cut by 3 bases, the J end by 10 bases, with 19 bases between. This CDR3 contains 15 residues. The germline CDR1 and CDR2 sequences are SGDLS and YYNGEE. For the CDR3, the DNA is TGTGCCAGCAGCGCAGATGCGAGGGCTTTGGGAAAACTGTTTTTT. Translating it yields CASSADARALGKLFF.

The rearrangement joins TRBV27 to TRBJ2-7, with D perhaps TRBD2 (7 bases). CDR3 length: 15 residues. Trimming took off 6 bases at V and 1 base at J, with 16 bases between the two ends. The germline CDR1 and CDR2 sequences are MNHEY and SMNVEV (reference sequence). The CDR3 sequence is CASSPLGGASYEQYF. CDR3 DNA: TGTGCCAGCAGCCCCTTGGGGGGGGCTTCCTACGAGCAGTACTTC.

The chain recombines TRBV28 with TRBJ1-1, with 7 bases fitting TRBD1. Germline assignment: CDR1 MDHEN and CDR2 SYDVKM. CDR3 length: 12 residues. V shed 3 bases and J 8 bases; nucleotides not matched to a gene: 3. The CDR3 DNA follows: TGTGCCAGCAGTTTTAGGGGGCGCGAAGCTTTCTTT. Translated: CASSFRGREAFF. Variable domain in full (rest from reference TRBV28 and TRBJ1-1): DVKVTQSSRYLVKRTGEKVFLECVQDMDHENMFWYRQDPGLGLRLIYFSYDVKMKEKGDIPEGYSVSREKKERFSLILESASTNQTSMYLCASSFRGREAFFGQGTRLTVV.

The rearrangement joins TRBV4-2 to TRBJ2-3; TRBD2 matches at 7 bases. Trimming took 1 base from V and 2 from J; bases not matched to a gene: 9. The germline V gene encodes CDR1 LGHNA and CDR2 YNFKEQ. This CDR3 spans 17 amino acids. CDR3 protein: CASSQASGTISTDTQYF. DNA for the CDR3: TGTGCCAGCAGCCAAGCCTCCGGGACTATATCCACAGATACGCAGTATTTT.

V gene TRBV2 combines with J gene TRBJ1-5, with 10 positions matching TRBD1. The trim removed 6 bases at V and 1 base at J, leaving 6 bases unmatched. The CDR3 has 16 residues. Looked up from germline, CDR1 is SNHLY and CDR2 is FYNNEI. The CDR3 protein is CASSLLGQGSNQPQHF. The CDR3 DNA is TGTGCCAGCAGCCTACTGGGACAGGGGAGCAATCAGCCCCAGCATTTT.

The chain links TRBV19 to TRBJ1-1; 8 bases align to TRBD1. Germline CDR1 reads LNHDA; CDR2 reads SQIVND (reference sequence). This CDR3 contains 17 residues. V dropped 9 bases and J dropped 0; count of bases not matched to a gene: 15. CDR3 amino acids: CASQTKFRGLMNTEAFF. CDR3 sequence (DNA): TGTGCCAGCCAAACAAAGTTCAGGGGGCTGATGAACACTGAAGCTTTCTTT.

The V and J genes are TRBV4-1 and TRBJ2-5; D possibly corresponds to TRBD1 (5 bases). The CDR3 totals 16 residues. V lost 1 base and J 4 bases, leaving 16 bases between the germline ends. CDR1 and CDR2 (germline): MGHRA, YSYEKL. The CDR3 spells CASSQATPRVGETQYF. The DNA of the CDR3 is TGCGCCAGCAGCCAAGCAACCCCCAGGGTTGGAGAGACCCAGTACTTC.

The chain combines TRBV30 with TRBJ1-4; D remains unclear. The germline V and J ends were trimmed by 0 bases and 0 bases, with 8 bases remaining between them. The CDR3 loop spans 15 amino acids. The V gene's germline CDR1 is GTSNPN and CDR2 SVGIG (reference sequence). CDR3 region: CAWSVDGTTNEKLFF. CDR3 DNA: TGTGCCTGGAGTGTGGACGGGACAACTAATGAAAAACTGTTTTTT. The full variable domain, with the rest looked up from reference TRBV30 and TRBJ1-4, is SQTIHQWPATLVQPVGSPLSLECTVEGTSNPNLYWYRQAAGRGLQLLFYSVGIGQISSEVPQNLSASRPQDRQFILSSKKLLLSDSGFYLCAWSVDGTTNEKLFFGSGTQLSVL.

This clone was found once. CDR3 protein: CASSTRHGVVQYV. The CDR3 DNA is TGTGCCAGCTCAACCCGACACGGGGTCGTGCAGTACGTC. The chain uses TRBV18 and TRBJ2-7, with D maybe TRBD2 (5 bases). Deletions cut 5 bases from V and 9 bases from J, with 17 bases between. The CDR3 runs to 13 residues. Looked up from germline, CDR1 is KGHSH and CDR2 is LQKENI.

There are a few counts of this clone. The rearrangement joins TRBV28 to TRBJ1-6, with D perhaps TRBD1 (5 bases). From germline, CDR1 is MDHEN and CDR2 SYDVKM. The CDR3 is 14 residues long. The ends were cut back, 3 bases at V and 9 bases at J, with 12 bases in the middle. For the CDR3, the DNA is TGTGCCAGCAGTTTTACAGGATCCTTTTCACCCCTCCACTTT. Translated, it gives CASSFTGSFSPLHF.

CDR3 nucleotides: TGCGCCAGCAGCTCGGGACTAGCGGGAGCCTACGAGCAGTACTTC. It is translated as CASSSGLAGAYEQYF. The chain couples TRBV5-1 to TRBJ2-7, with 14 bases matching TRBD2. The CDR3 runs 15 residues. V lost 3 bases, J lost 2 bases, and 1 base stayed unmatched. Germline loops: CDR1 SGHRS, CDR2 YFSETQ.

The chain has TRBV5-1 and TRBJ2-6; D might be TRBD1 (6 bases). The germline V and J ends were trimmed by 5 bases and 8 bases, with 17 bases remaining between them. Germline V gene lookup returns CDR1 SGHRS and CDR2 YFSETQ. The length of the CDR3 is 15 residues. CDR3 nucleotides: TGCGCCAGCAGTTACGGACAGCCCGGGTCCAACGTCCTGACTTTC. It translates to CASSYGQPGSNVLTF.